A single sample is the source of the 17 T cell receptor beta chains below, sequenced in a study of control samples from healthy donors and cancer patients. Sequenced by immunoSEQ multiplex PCR; TCRdb stores in-frame clones only, minus some. This table has some 77,000 clones, less than 90% appearing once. Sequenced sample: blood. These receptors were obtained from a woman in her sixties or seventies in good health.

The gene calls are TRBV7-9 and TRBJ2-1, with unresolved D. The CDR3 consists of 12 residues. The germline gives CDR1 SEHNR, CDR2 FQNEAQ (reference sequence). V lost 2 bases to trimming and J lost 12 bases, with 11 bases between them. DNA for the CDR3: TGTGCCAGCAGCTTACAGATTGCGCGGCAGTTCTTC. Translated, it gives CASSLQIARQFF.

This sequence joins TRBV2 and TRBJ2-3, with D perhaps matching TRBD2 (6 bases). Germline CDR1 SNHLY, CDR2 FYNNEI. The CDR3 is 15 amino acids. The V gene lost 6 bases and the J gene lost 5 bases, with 18 bases spanning the gap. The DNA for the CDR3 is TGTGCCAGCAGCGCCGCCTTGGCCGGGAGAGATACGCAGTATTTT. It encodes CASSAALAGRDTQYF.

The chain links TRBV19 to TRBJ1-5, with D tentatively TRBD1 (5 bases). V shed 5 bases and J shed 6 bases, with 11 bases lying between them. Germline CDR1 and CDR2: LNHDA and SQIVND (reference sequence). The CDR3 is 13 residues long. The CDR3 region has the DNA TGTGCCAGTAGTTTGGGGGAGAGTCAGCCCCAGCATTTT. Protein sequence: CASSLGESQPQHF.

The chain links TRBV7-7 to TRBJ2-2; 9 bases align to TRBD2. V was pared by 5 bases and J by 2 bases, with 6 bases of the junction left unmatched. The CDR3 is made up of 16 amino acids. The germline gives CDR1 SSHAT, CDR2 FNYEAQ (reference sequence). The CDR3 reads CASSATSGANTGELFF. The CDR3, as DNA: TGTGCCAGCAGCGCGACTAGCGGCGCAAACACCGGGGAGCTGTTTTTT.

V usage is TRBV12-3 or TRBV12-4 and J usage is TRBJ1-2; D ambiguous. V lost 6 bases and J lost 9, with 17 bases in between. The CDR3 covers 13 residues. CDR3 coding DNA: TGTGCCAGCAGCCCTAACCTGGGATGGAGCTACACCTTC. Translation gives CASSPNLGWSYTF.

The rearrangement links TRBV5-1 to TRBJ2-1, with 13 bases matching TRBD2. V dropped 0 bases and J dropped 12; count of bases not matched to a gene: 9. Germline loops: CDR1 SGHRS, CDR2 YFSETQ. This CDR3 region has 16 residues. CDR3 sequence: CASSLEGTSGTNRQFF. CDR3 DNA sequence: TGCGCCAGCAGCTTGGAAGGGACTAGCGGGACTAATCGGCAGTTCTTC. The whole variable domain, filled in from reference TRBV5-1 and TRBJ2-1, reads KAGVTQTPRYLIKTRGQQVTLSCSPISGHRSVSWYQQTPGQGLQFLFEYFSETQRNKGNFPGRFSGRQFSNSRSEMNVSTLELGDSALYLCASSLEGTSGTNRQFFGPGTRLTVL.

DNA for the CDR3: TGTGCCAGCAGCACCCCAGATGGGACAGGGGCGCGGGGCTACACCTTC. It is translated as CASSTPDGTGARGYTF. The chain links TRBV21-1 to TRBJ1-2; the table assigns TRBD1, which was not confirmed against the DNA. TRBV21-1 is designated a pseudogene. The CDR3 has 16 residues.

The gene calls are TRBV6-1 and TRBJ2-3; D may be TRBD2 (6 bases). This CDR3 spans 17 amino acids. Trimming left V 3 bases short and J 5 bases short, with 21 bases between. Germline loops: CDR1 MNHNS, CDR2 SASEGT. The CDR3 is CASSEHFSGRGKDTQYF. In DNA form, the CDR3 reads TGTGCCAGCAGTGAGCACTTTAGCGGACGTGGGAAAGATACGCAGTATTTT.

This clone is a singleton in its sample. The V call is TRBV29-1, the J call TRBJ1-1; the D is unclear. The germline V gene has CDR1 SQVTM and CDR2 ANQGSEA. Trimming shortened V by 6 bases and J by 2 bases, and 16 bases separated the two germline ends. This CDR3 contains 14 residues. The chain's CDR3 is CSVRVLSRNTEAFF. CDR3 DNA sequence: TGCAGCGTCCGGGTCCTAAGTAGAAACACTGAAGCTTTCTTT.

The chain carries TRBV5-1 and TRBJ1-3; 9 bases fit TRBD1. With V trimmed by 7 bases and J by 1 base, 6 bases remained unmatched. From germline, CDR1 is SGHRS and CDR2 YFSETQ. CDR3 length equals 15 residues. The CDR3 sequence: CASGEQGASGNTIYF. DNA of the CDR3: TGCGCCAGCGGTGAACAGGGGGCTTCTGGAAACACCATATATTTT.

The chain carries TRBV5-1 and TRBJ1-6; D remains ambiguous. Germline V gene data show CDR1 as SGHRS and CDR2 as YFSETQ. Trimming shortened V by 2 bases and J by 4 bases, and 4 bases separated the two germline ends. The CDR3 extends over 13 amino acids. The CDR3 DNA reads as TGCGCCAGCAGCTTAGGGTATAATTCACCCCTCCACTTT. Translated, it gives CASSLGYNSPLHF.

The rearrangement uses TRBV7-9 and TRBJ1-2; possibly TRBD1 for D (6 bases). This CDR3 region has 14 residues. V dropped 1 base and J dropped 8 bases, with 14 bases sitting between them. From germline, CDR1 is SEHNR and CDR2 FQNEAQ (reference sequence). The CDR3 is CASSLEGGRGGYTF. The CDR3, as DNA: TGTGCCAGCAGCTTAGAAGGGGGACGAGGGGGCTACACCTTC. The complete variable domain, with remaining parts taken from reference TRBV7-9 and TRBJ1-2, reads DTGVSQNPRHKITKRGQNVTFRCDPISEHNRLYWYRQTLGQGPEFLTYFQNEAQLEKSRLLSDRFSAERPKGSFSTLEIQRTEQGDSAMYLCASSLEGGRGGYTFGSGTRLTVV.

This clone was recorded once. This chain uses TRBV3-1 (or the pseudogene TRBV3-2) with TRBJ2-7; TRBD2 agrees at 8 bases. CDR3 length: 15 residues. CDR1 LGHDT and CDR2 YNNKEL come from the germline V gene (reference sequence). The V and J ends lost 0 bases and 3 bases, in that order; junction bases with no gene match: 4. The CDR3 nucleotides are TGTGCCAGCAGCCAAGAGCAGCGGGGGAGCTACGAGCAGTACTTC. Its protein is CASSQEQRGSYEQYF.

This clone was counted only a few times. The chain links TRBV7-8 to TRBJ2-4; 10 bases are a match to TRBD2. Germline V lookup: CDR1 SGHVS, CDR2 FQNEAQ. J was trimmed by 5 bases and V by 5 bases; bases with no gene match: 6. This CDR3 contains 15 residues. The DNA for the CDR3 is TGTGCCAGCAGCGTTAGCGGGGGGCGTGAAAACATTCAGTACTTC. Translated, it gives CASSVSGGRENIQYF. Variable domain in full (rest from reference TRBV7-8 and TRBJ2-4): GAGVSQSPRYKVAKRGQDVALRCDPISGHVSLFWYQQALGQGPEFLTYFQNEAQLDKSGLPSDRFFAERPEGSVSTLKIQRTQQEDSAVYLCASSVSGGRENIQYFGAGTRLSVL.

A word on this clone: Other DNA sequences in the same sample also yield this CDR3. The chain employs TRBV20-1 and TRBJ2-7; TRBD2 agrees at 11 bases. This CDR3 is built from 15 residues. Trimming removed 6 bases from V and 6 bases from J; junction bases left unmatched: 13. CDR1 is DFQATT and CDR2 is SNEGSKA in the germline V gene (reference sequence). CDR3 in amino acids: CSASTSGSFALEQYF. The DNA for the CDR3 is TGCAGTGCCAGTACTAGCGGGAGTTTCGCCCTCGAGCAGTACTTC.

CDR3 nucleotide sequence: TGTGCCAGCAGTTACTTGATTTACGAGCAGTACTTC. As protein: CASSYLIYEQYF. The genes are TRBV6-6 and TRBJ2-7; D gene ambiguous. Germline CDR1 is MNHNY and CDR2 is SVGAGI (reference sequence). Trimming removed 1 base from V and 4 bases from J, with 5 bases in between. The CDR3 runs 12 residues.

This sequence joins TRBV19 and TRBJ1-5, with TRBD1 identical over 8 bases. The CDR3 is made up of 17 amino acids. Per the germline V gene, CDR1 is LNHDA and CDR2 is SQIVND (reference sequence). V was pared by 4 bases and J by 4 bases, with 12 bases of the junction left unmatched. The CDR3 DNA is TGTGCCAGTAGTAATTCTACCACAGGGGGACGGAATCAGCCCCAGCATTTT. This translates into CASSNSTTGGRNQPQHF.